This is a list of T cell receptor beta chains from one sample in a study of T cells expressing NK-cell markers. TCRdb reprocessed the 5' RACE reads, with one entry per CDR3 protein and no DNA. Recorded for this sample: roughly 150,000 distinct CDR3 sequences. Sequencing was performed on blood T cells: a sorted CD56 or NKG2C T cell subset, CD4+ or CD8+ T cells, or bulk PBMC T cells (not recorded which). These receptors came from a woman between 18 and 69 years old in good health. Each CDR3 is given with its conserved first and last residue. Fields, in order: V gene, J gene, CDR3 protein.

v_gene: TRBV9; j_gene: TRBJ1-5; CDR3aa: CASSRDGADWPQHF
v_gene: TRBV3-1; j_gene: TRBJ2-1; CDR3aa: CASSQVAGRGYNEQFF
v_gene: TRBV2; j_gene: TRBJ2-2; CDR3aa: CASSRDREVGELFF
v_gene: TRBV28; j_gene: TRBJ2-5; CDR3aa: CAITSDPAQETQYF
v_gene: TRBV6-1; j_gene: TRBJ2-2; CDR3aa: CASSEQQMTGELFF
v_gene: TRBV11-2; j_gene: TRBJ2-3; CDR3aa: CASSQIFGNTDTQYF
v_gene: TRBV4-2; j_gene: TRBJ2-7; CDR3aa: CASSHQQAYEQYF
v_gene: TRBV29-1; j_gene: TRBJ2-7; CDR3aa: CSVALGYPVYEQYF
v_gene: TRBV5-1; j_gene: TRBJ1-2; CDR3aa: CASSPDSWGYTF
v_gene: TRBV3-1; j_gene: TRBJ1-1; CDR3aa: CASSQVIDTEAFF
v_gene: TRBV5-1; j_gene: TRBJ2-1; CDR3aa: CASTWTSGAKNEQFF
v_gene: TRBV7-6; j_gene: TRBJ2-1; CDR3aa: CASRASGNNEQFF
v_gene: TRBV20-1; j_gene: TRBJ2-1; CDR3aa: CSAKGLVNEQFF
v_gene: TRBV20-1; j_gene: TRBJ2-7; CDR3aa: CSARPRGEGEQYF
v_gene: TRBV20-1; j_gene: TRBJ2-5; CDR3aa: CSARDPAAFGETQYF
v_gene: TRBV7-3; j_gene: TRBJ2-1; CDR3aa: CASSLTQGNGVIEQFF
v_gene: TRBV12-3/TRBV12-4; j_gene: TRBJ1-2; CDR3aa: CVSGQGANYGYTF